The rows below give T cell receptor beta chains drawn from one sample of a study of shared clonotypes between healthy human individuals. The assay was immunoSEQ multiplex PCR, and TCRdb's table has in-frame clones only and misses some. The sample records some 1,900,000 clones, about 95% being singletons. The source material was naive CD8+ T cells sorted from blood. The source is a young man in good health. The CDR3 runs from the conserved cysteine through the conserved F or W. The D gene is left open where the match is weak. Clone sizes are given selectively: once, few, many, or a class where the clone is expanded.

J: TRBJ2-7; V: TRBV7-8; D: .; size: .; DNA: TGTGCCAGCAGCACTTCGGTAGCCTACGAGCAGTACTTC; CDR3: CASSTSVAYEQYF
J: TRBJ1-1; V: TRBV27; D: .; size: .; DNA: TGTGCCAGCAGTTTATACGGCAGGGTGGAGTCGAACACTGAAGCTTTCTTT; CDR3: CASSLYGRVESNTEAFF
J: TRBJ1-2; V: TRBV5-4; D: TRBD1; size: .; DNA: TGTGCCAGCAGCTCTGGACAGGGGATGGATGGCTACACCTTC; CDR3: CASSSGQGMDGYTF
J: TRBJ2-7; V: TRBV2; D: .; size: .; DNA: TGTGCCAGCAGGGACCGGGACCGAGACGAGCAGTACTTC; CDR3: CASRDRDRDEQYF
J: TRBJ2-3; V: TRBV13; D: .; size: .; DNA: TGTGCCAGCAGCCGACCCCTCACAGATACGCAGTATTTT; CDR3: CASSRPLTDTQYF
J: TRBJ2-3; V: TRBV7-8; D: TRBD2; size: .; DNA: TGTGCCAGCAGGACGACTAGCGGGTACACAGATACGCAGTATTTT; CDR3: CASRTTSGYTDTQYF
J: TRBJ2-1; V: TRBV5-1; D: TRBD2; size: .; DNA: TGCGCCAGCAGCCTACTAGGGACTAGCGGGAGATCTGTGGTCCATGAGCAGTTCTTC; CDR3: CASSLLGTSGRSVVHEQFF
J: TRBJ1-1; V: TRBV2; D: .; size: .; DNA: TGTGCCAGCAGTAATAGGGAAGGAACTGAAGCTTTCTTT; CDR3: CASSNREGTEAFF
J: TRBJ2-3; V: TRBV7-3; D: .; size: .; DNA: TGTGCCAGCAGCGACGAAAACACAGATACGCAGTATTTT; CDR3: CASSDENTDTQYF
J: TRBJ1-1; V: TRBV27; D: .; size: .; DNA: TGTGCCAGCAGTACCGGGACTGAAGCTTTCTTT; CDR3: CASSTGTEAFF
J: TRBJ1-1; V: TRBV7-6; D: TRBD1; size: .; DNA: TGTGCCAGCAGTTTGACAGGGGGCTTAGCTGAAGCTTTCTTT; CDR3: CASSLTGGLAEAFF
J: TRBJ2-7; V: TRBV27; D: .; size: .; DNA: TGTGCCAGCAGTTTCACACGAACTGGTTACGAGCAGTACTTC; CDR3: CASSFTRTGYEQYF
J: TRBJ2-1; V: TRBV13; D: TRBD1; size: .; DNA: TGTGCCAGCAGCCCCAGGACAGGGTTTAATGAGCAGTTCTTC; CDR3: CASSPRTGFNEQFF
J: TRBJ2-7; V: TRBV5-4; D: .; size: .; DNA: TGTGCCAGCAGCTTTGGCGGCGCCTACGAGCAGTACTTC; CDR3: CASSFGGAYEQYF
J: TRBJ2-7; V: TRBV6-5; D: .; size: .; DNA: TGTGCCAGCAGTTACGGCGAAGGGGAGCAGTACTTC; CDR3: CASSYGEGEQYF
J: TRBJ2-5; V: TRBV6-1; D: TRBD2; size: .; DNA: TGTGCCAGCAGTGACCGGGACTACCTACAAGAGACCCAGTACTTC; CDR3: CASSDRDYLQETQYF
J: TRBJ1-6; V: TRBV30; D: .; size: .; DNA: TGTGCCTGGAGTGTGGGAAACGTCGCACCCCTCCACTTT; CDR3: CAWSVGNVAPLHF
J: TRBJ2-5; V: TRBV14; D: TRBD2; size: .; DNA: TGTGCCAGCAGCCAAGACCCTAGCGGGGGGGCCTATCAAGAGACCCAGTACTTC; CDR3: CASSQDPSGGAYQETQYF
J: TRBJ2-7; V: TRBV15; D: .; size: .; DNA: TGTGCCACCAGCAGAGCAAGTGAGGGAACCCCTGACGAGCAGTACTTC; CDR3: CATSRASEGTPDEQYF
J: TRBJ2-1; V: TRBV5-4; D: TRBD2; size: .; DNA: TGTGCCAGCAGCGCTGGACTAGCGGGAAGTAATGAGCAGTTCTTC; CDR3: CASSAGLAGSNEQFF
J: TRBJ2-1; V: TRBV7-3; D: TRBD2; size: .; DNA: TGTGCCAGCAGTCGACTAGCGGGGGCCAATGAGCAGTTCTTC; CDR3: CASSRLAGANEQFF
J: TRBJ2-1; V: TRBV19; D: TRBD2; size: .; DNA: TGTGCCAGTAGTATCGGGACTACTTCCTACAATGAGCAGTTCTTC; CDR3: CASSIGTTSYNEQFF
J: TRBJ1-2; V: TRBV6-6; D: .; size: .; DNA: TGTGCCAGCTTCACTCTAGGGTTGCAGGGCTACACCTTC; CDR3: CASFTLGLQGYTF
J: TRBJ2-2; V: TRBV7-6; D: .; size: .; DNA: TGTGCCAGCAGTTCCTACACCGGGGAGCTGTTTTTT; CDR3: CASSSYTGELFF
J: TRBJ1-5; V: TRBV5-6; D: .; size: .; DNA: TGTGCCAGCAGCTTGGCAGGGTACAATCAGCCCCAGCATTTT; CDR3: CASSLAGYNQPQHF
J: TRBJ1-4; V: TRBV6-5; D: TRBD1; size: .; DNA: TGTGCCAGCAGATTCAGGGGGAAGGATGAAAAACTGTTTTTT; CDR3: CASRFRGKDEKLFF
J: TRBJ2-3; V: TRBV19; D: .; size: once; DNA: TGTGCCAGTAGTATGGTGGCAGCTAGCACAGATACGCAGTATTTT; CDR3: CASSMVAASTDTQYF
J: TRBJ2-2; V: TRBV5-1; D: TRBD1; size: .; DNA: TGCGCCAGCAGTACGTGGGACAGAGGCACCGGGGAGCTGTTTTTT; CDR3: CASSTWDRGTGELFF
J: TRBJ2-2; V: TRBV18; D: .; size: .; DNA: TGTGCCAGCTCACCCAACACCGGGGAGCTGTTTTTT; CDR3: CASSPNTGELFF
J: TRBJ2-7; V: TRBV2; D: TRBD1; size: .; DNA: TGTGCCAGCAGTGAAGCAAACAGGGGCGACGAGCAGTACTTC; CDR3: CASSEANRGDEQYF
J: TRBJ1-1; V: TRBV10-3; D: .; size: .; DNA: TGTGCCATCAGTGAGTCTTTGGGGGGGACCGACACTGAAGCTTTCTTT; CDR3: CAISESLGGTDTEAFF
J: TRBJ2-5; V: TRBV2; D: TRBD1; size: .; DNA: TGTGCCAGCAGTCAAACAGGGGTGGAGACCCAGTACTTC; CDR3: CASSQTGVETQYF
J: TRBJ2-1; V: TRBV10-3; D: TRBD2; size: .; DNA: TGTGCCATCAGTGAGTCCCTGGGACTAGCGGACAATGAGCAGTTCTTC; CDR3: CAISESLGLADNEQFF
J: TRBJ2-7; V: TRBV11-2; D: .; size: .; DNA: TGTGCCAGCAGCTTATCGGGGGGCCACTCCTACGAGCAGTACTTC; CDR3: CASSLSGGHSYEQYF
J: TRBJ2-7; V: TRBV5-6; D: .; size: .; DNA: TGTGCCAGCAGCTTGGTCGACAGGTCCTACGAGCAGTACTTC; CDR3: CASSLVDRSYEQYF
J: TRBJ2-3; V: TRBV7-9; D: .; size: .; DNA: TGTGCCAGCAGCTTAGCTAGCACAGATACGCAGTATTTT; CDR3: CASSLASTDTQYF
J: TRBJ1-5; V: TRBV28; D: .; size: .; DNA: TGTGCCAGCAGTAGCAGAGAGAGCAATCAGCCCCAGCATTTT; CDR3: CASSSRESNQPQHF
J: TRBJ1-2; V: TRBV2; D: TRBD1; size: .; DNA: TGTGCCAGCAGCCTGGGACAGGGAAACTATGGCTACACCTTC; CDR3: CASSLGQGNYGYTF
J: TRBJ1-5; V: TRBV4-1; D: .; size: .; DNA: TGCGCCAGCAGCCAAGGGGGGGATTTTCAGCCCCAGCATTTT; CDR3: CASSQGGDFQPQHF
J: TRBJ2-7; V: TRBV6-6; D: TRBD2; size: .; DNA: TGTGCCAGCAGTACTAGCGAGAGCTCCTACGAGCAGTACTTC; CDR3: CASSTSESSYEQYF
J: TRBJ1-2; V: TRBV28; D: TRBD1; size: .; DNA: TGTGCCAACCGGGACAGGGCCTATGGCTACACCTTC; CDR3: CANRDRAYGYTF
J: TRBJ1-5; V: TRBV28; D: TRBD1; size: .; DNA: TGTGCCAGCAGGACGAAGATTGGACAGGGGGTTCAGCCCCAGCATTTT; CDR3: CASRTKIGQGVQPQHF
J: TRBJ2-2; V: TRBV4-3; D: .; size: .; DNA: TGCGCCAGCAGCCAAGACTCGCTAGAAGGCACCGGGGAGCTGTTTTTT; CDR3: CASSQDSLEGTGELFF
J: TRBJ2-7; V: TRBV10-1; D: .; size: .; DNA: TGCGCCAGCAGTGAACATCTGTCCTACGAGCAGTACTTC; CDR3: CASSEHLSYEQYF
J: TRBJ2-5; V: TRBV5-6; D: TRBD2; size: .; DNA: TGTGCCAGCAGCGGATGGACTAGCGGTTACCTAGAGACCCAGTACTTC; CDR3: CASSGWTSGYLETQYF
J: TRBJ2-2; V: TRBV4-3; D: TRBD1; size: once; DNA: TGCGCCAGCAGCCAAGGGACAGGGGTTTCCGGGGAGCTGTTTTTT; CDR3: CASSQGTGVSGELFF
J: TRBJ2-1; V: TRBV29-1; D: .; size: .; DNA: TGCAGCGTTGAATTGATAGATGTGGGGATCTACAATGAGCAGTTCTTC; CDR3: CSVELIDVGIYNEQFF